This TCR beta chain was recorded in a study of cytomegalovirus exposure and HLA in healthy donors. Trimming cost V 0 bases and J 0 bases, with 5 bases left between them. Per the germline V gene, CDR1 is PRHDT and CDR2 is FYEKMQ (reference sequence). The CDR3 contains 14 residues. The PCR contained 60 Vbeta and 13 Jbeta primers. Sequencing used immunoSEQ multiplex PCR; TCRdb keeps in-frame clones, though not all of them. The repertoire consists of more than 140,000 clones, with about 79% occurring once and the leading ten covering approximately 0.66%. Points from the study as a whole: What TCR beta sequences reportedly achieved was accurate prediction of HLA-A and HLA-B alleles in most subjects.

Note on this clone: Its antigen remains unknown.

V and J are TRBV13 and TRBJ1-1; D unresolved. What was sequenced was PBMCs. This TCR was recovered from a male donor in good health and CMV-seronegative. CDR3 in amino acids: CASSLGRLNTEAFF. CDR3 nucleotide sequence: TGTGCCAGCAGCTTAGGGCGGCTGAACACTGAAGCTTTCTTT.